These 30 T cell receptor beta chains were all obtained from the same sample, sequenced in a study of CD8 T cells in ankylosing spondylitis. A single record per CDR3 protein comes from TCRdb applying MiXCR to the 5' RACE reads. The sample has about 320,000 distinct CDR3 sequences, under 14% seen once. The sample taken for sequencing was blood, either unsorted or a sorted T cell fraction (not recorded which). The receptors were sampled from a female donor with ankylosing spondylitis or in good health (not recorded which).

The genes are TRBV12-3 or TRBV12-4 and TRBJ2-1; 9 bases are a match to TRBD2. With 1 base clipped from V and 4 bases from J, the junction kept 2 bases outside the gene matches. The CDR3 loop spans 15 amino acids. This CDR3 is CASSLVLAGYNEQFF. CDR3 nucleotide sequence: TGTGCCAGCAGTTTAGTCCTAGCGGGGTACAATGAGCAGTTCTTC.

The table lists this clonotype with a few counts. The rearrangement links TRBV28 to TRBJ1-3, with D uncertain. Germline lookup yields CDR1 MDHEN and CDR2 SYDVKM. CDR3 length: 17 residues. The V end was cut by 3 bases, the J end by 0 bases, with 15 bases between. This CDR3 is CASSFRLYSSSGNTIYF. As DNA, the CDR3 is TGTGCCAGCAGTTTTCGGTTATACTCTAGCTCTGGAAACACCATATATTTT.

This clonotype was seen ten or more times. This rearrangement joins TRBV20-1 to TRBJ1-1; perhaps TRBD1 as D (5 bases). This CDR3 has 15 amino acids. The V and J ends lost 3 bases and 3 bases respectively, with 17 bases between them. Per germline, CDR1 DFQATT and CDR2 SNEGSKA (reference sequence). The CDR3 DNA sequence: TGCAGTGCTAGTTTAATCGGGACGTGGGACACTGAAGCTTTCTTT. Amino acids: CSASLIGTWDTEAFF.

This clonotype has a count of ten or more. The chain uses TRBV20-1 and TRBJ1-1, with unresolved D. Deletions cut 3 bases from V and 1 base from J, with 9 bases between. This CDR3 comprises 13 residues. The germline CDR1 and CDR2 sequences are DFQATT and SNEGSKA (reference sequence). The CDR3 region has the DNA TGCAGTGCTAGGGAAGATGGGAACACTGAAGCTTTCTTT. Its protein product is CSAREDGNTEAFF.

This clonotype was picked up many times. This chain links TRBV7-9 with TRBJ2-1; TRBD1 is a possible D gene (7 bases). Trimming shortened V by 4 bases and J by 2 bases, and 18 bases separated the two germline ends. Germline V gene sequence: CDR1 SEHNR, CDR2 FQNEAQ (reference sequence). The CDR3 is made up of 17 amino acids. The DNA for the CDR3 is TGTGCCAGCAGCTCAAGGGAGACAGGGAGGACCTACAATGAGCAGTTCTTC. Translated: CASSSRETGRTYNEQFF.

This clonotype was seen ten or more times. One end of the junction is discordant with germline, which a read error may explain. The V call is TRBV10-3, the J call TRBJ1-6; D perhaps matches TRBD1 (6 bases). The CDR3 covers 13 residues. CDR1 is ENHRY, CDR2 SYGVKD, per germline. CDR3 nucleotides: TGTGCCATCAGTGAGATACAGGGCCACCCACCCGCCTTT. Amino acid sequence: CAISEIQGHPPAF.

The V gene is TRBV5-1, the J gene TRBJ2-1; TRBD2 might be the D (6 bases). V was clipped by 4 bases and J by 0 bases, with 20 bases between them. Per germline, CDR1 SGHRS and CDR2 YFSETQ. The CDR3 loop spans 18 amino acids. The CDR3 DNA is TGCGCCAGCAGCCAGGCGCGGGGCGGTCAGAGCTCCTACAATGAGCAGTTCTTC. As protein: CASSQARGGQSSYNEQFF.

This clonotype was observed many times. This sequence joins TRBV20-1 and TRBJ2-1; tentatively, D is TRBD2 (6 bases). The CDR3 runs to 16 residues. The V and J ends lost 0 bases and 2 bases respectively, with 14 bases between them. CDR1 and CDR2 (germline): DFQATT, SNEGSKA (reference sequence). The CDR3: CSARDRGRGPYNEQFF. CDR3 DNA sequence: TGCAGTGCTAGAGATCGAGGGCGGGGCCCCTACAATGAGCAGTTCTTC.

This clonotype was observed a handful of times. Sequence at one end of the junction differs from germline and may be a read error. This chain connects TRBV7-7 to TRBJ2-5; unclear D gene. Per germline, CDR1 SSHAT and CDR2 FNYEAQ (reference sequence). This CDR3 spans 12 amino acids. Here the CDR3 reads CASSPDLGTQYF. CDR3 nucleotides: TGTGCTAGCAGCCCAGACCTAGGGACCCAGTACTTC.

This clonotype occurred many times. V and J are TRBV12-3 or TRBV12-4 and TRBJ1-1; the D gene is possibly TRBD1 (6 bases). The length of the CDR3 is 14 residues. V dropped 5 bases and J dropped 0 bases, with 10 bases sitting between them. CDR3 nucleotides: TGTGCCAGCAGTCCGGCAGGGGTGAACACTGAAGCTTTCTTT. Its translation is CASSPAGVNTEAFF.

In its sample, this clonotype was seen many times. The J gene is TRBJ1-5, the V gene TRBV20-1, with TRBD1 as a possible D gene (5 bases). Looked up from germline, CDR1 is DFQATT and CDR2 is SNEGSKA (reference sequence). CDR3 size: 14 residues. With 3 bases removed from V and 4 bases from J, the gap between germline ends came to 13 bases. CDR3 coding DNA: TGCAGTGCTAGTCGGGGGGATCGGAATCAGCCCCAGCATTTT. Its protein product is CSASRGDRNQPQHF.

This sequence joins TRBV4-2 and TRBJ1-5; D possibly corresponds to TRBD1 (6 bases). Trimming removed 1 base from V and 4 bases from J, with 17 bases in between. The CDR3 is 17 residues long. In germline, CDR1 is LGHNA, CDR2 YNFKEQ. The chain's CDR3 is CASSQVARGGANQPQHF. In DNA form, the CDR3 reads TGTGCCAGCAGCCAAGTGGCCCGAGGGGGGGCGAATCAGCCCCAGCATTTT.

This sequence joins TRBV6-4 and TRBJ2-1, with 7 bases aligning to TRBD1. The length of the CDR3 is 14 residues. CDR1 and CDR2 from the germline V gene are MRHNA and SNTAGT. Trimming cost V 3 bases and J 7 bases; bases outside gene matches: 6. The CDR3 coding sequence is TGTGCCAGCAGTGAAGACAGGGTGAGGAATGAGCAGTTCTTC. This encodes CASSEDRVRNEQFF.

In its sample, this clonotype was seen a few times. The chain recombines TRBV3-1 with TRBJ2-1, with TRBD2 matching 12 bases. This CDR3 region has 18 residues. The J segment lost 5 bases and the V segment lost 8 bases, leaving 16 bases of the junction unmatched. Looked up from germline, CDR1 is LGHDT and CDR2 is YNNKEL (reference sequence). The CDR3 is CASCLSLPRLAGDNEQFF. The DNA for the CDR3 is TGTGCCAGCTGTTTAAGTCTTCCCAGACTAGCGGGGGACAATGAGCAGTTCTTC.

This clonotype was picked up a small number of times. J is TRBJ2-3 and V is TRBV5-1; maybe TRBD2 (5 bases). The CDR3 covers 17 residues. V was pared by 6 bases and J by 0 bases, with 20 bases between. Germline CDR1 reads SGHRS; CDR2 reads YFSETQ. CDR3 in DNA: TGCGCCAGCAAAGAACGGGAATTGGAACTTAGCACAGATACGCAGTATTTT. Amino acid sequence: CASKERELELSTDTQYF.

The table lists this clonotype with a few counts. This chain connects TRBV12-3 or TRBV12-4 to TRBJ2-2; TRBD1 matches 9 bases. With 4 bases clipped from V and 7 bases from J, the junction kept 7 bases outside the gene matches. The CDR3 has 15 amino acids. The CDR3 region is CASSSGTGSGGELFF. Here the CDR3 DNA reads TGTGCCAGCAGTTCCGGGACAGGGAGTGGCGGGGAGCTGTTTTTT.

This clonotype has at least ten counts. This chain links TRBV29-1 with TRBJ2-2; 9 bases agree with TRBD2. V shed 7 bases and J 1 base; nucleotides not matched to a gene: 10. The CDR3 is made up of 16 amino acids. The germline gives CDR1 SQVTM, CDR2 ANQGSEA. CDR3 nucleotides: TGCAGCGCCAAGACCAATAGCGGGGGGAACACCGGGGAGCTGTTTTTT. It codes for CSAKTNSGGNTGELFF.

This clonotype has ten or more counts. This rearrangement joins TRBV20-1 to TRBJ1-5, with D tentatively TRBD1 (5 bases). CDR1 DFQATT and CDR2 SNEGSKA come from the germline V gene (reference sequence). The CDR3 is made up of 15 amino acids. Trimming pared 2 bases from V and 2 bases from J, leaving 13 bases between. The CDR3 bases are TGCAGTGCTAGACCAAGGGGAGGGGGCAATCAGCCCCAGCATTTT. This translates into CSARPRGGGNQPQHF.

This clonotype was picked up many times. The chain recombines TRBV7-9 with TRBJ2-4; D call uncertain. CDR1 is SEHNR, CDR2 FQNEAQ, per germline (reference sequence). V lost 5 bases and J 2 bases, leaving 19 bases between the germline ends. This CDR3 has 17 residues. CDR3 sequence reads: CASSILGQPGPKNIQYF. The CDR3 DNA is TGTGCCAGCAGCATCCTGGGCCAACCTGGGCCCAAAAACATTCAGTACTTC.

This clonotype was counted many times. This chain links TRBV20-1 with TRBJ1-3; D may be TRBD1 (5 bases). CDR3 length: 14 residues. Germline-derived CDR1 and CDR2 are DFQATT and SNEGSKA (reference sequence). The V end was cut by 6 bases, the J end by 0 bases, with 12 bases between. The chain's CDR3 is CSADSYNSGNTIYF. The CDR3 DNA follows: TGCAGTGCCGACAGTTACAACTCTGGAAACACCATATATTTT.

This chain links TRBV20-1 with TRBJ1-6, with a possible D match to TRBD1 (5 bases). With 3 bases removed from V and 15 bases from J, the gap between germline ends came to 15 bases. The germline V gene has CDR1 DFQATT and CDR2 SNEGSKA (reference sequence). There are 12 residues in the CDR3. The CDR3 DNA follows: TGCAGTGCTAGGTCAGCGGGGACCGTCCTCCACTTT. It translates to CSARSAGTVLHF.

This clonotype was counted many times. The junction departs from the called germline gene at one end, perhaps through a read error. This rearrangement joins TRBV20-1 to TRBJ1-1; a possible D gene is TRBD1 (6 bases). Looked up from germline, CDR1 is DFQATT and CDR2 is SNEGSKA (reference sequence). CDR3 length equals 13 residues. The CDR3 DNA reads TGCAGTGTTAGACAGGTGGCGGGCACTGAAGCTTTCTTT. It specifies CSVRQVAGTEAFF.

In its sample, this clonotype was seen many times. The chain recombines TRBV20-1 with TRBJ2-3, with D perhaps TRBD1 or TRBD2 (5 bases each). V lost 8 bases, J lost 2 bases, and 17 bases lay in between. The CDR3 is 14 residues long. Per the germline V gene, CDR1 is DFQATT and CDR2 is SNEGSKA (reference sequence). The chain's CDR3 is CSTEGRVITDTQYF. In DNA, the CDR3 is TGCAGTACCGAGGGGCGGGTTATCACAGATACGCAGTATTTT.

This chain links TRBV3-1 with TRBJ2-7, with D possibly being TRBD1 (5 bases). CDR1 is LGHDT, CDR2 YNNKEL, per germline (reference sequence). The CDR3 consists of 14 residues. V was cut by 0 bases and J by 7 bases, with 13 bases left in between. The CDR3 loop is CASSQEATAREQYF. The CDR3 DNA reads as TGTGCCAGCAGCCAAGAAGCGACAGCGCGGGAGCAGTACTTC.

In this sample, this clonotype turned up many times. CDR3 amino acids: CASSQGDSPSYEQYF. The CDR3 nucleotides are TGTGCCAGCAGCCAAGGGGACAGCCCTTCCTACGAGCAGTACTTC. V gene TRBV3-1 combines with J gene TRBJ2-7; TRBD1 agrees at 7 bases. Germline V CDR1 and CDR2: LGHDT, YNNKEL (reference sequence). This CDR3 comprises 15 residues. V gave up 1 base and J gave up 1 base; unmatched junction bases: 4.

In this sample, this clonotype turned up a few times. This chain connects TRBV7-9 to TRBJ1-3; no clear D. This CDR3 contains 14 residues. Germline loops: CDR1 SEHNR, CDR2 FQNEAQ (reference sequence). V was cut by 0 bases and J by 5 bases, with 8 bases left in between. The CDR3 nucleotides are TGTGCCAGCAGCTTAGCCGATGGGCGAAACACCATATATTTT. Translated, it gives CASSLADGRNTIYF.

With regard to this clonotype: At one of its ends the junction is not consistent with the germline gene, which may arise from a read error. The genes are TRBV20-1 and TRBJ2-5; a weak D match, TRBD2 (6 bases). This CDR3 is built from 16 residues. The germline gives CDR1 DFQATT, CDR2 SNEGSKA (reference sequence). The DNA of the CDR3 is TGCAGTGCTAGACGGGTTTTGGAGGGGCGAGGAGAGACCCAGTCCTTC. Translation: CSARRVLEGRGETQSF.

This clonotype was seen many times. This chain uses TRBV7-3 with TRBJ1-1, with TRBD1 as a possible D gene (5 bases). V was shortened by 5 bases and J by 0 bases, with 7 bases between the two germline ends. CDR1 and CDR2 from the germline V gene are SGHTA and FQGTGA. The CDR3 consists of 13 residues. The CDR3 DNA reads TGTGCCAGCAGCGTGACAGTGAACACTGAAGCTTTCTTT. Protein: CASSVTVNTEAFF.

In its sample, this clonotype was seen many times. The V gene is TRBV20-1, the J gene TRBJ2-3, with TRBD2 matching over 9 bases. The J segment lost 3 bases and the V segment lost 0 bases, leaving 7 bases of the junction unmatched. The CDR3 runs 16 residues. Germline CDR1 and CDR2: DFQATT and SNEGSKA (reference sequence). CDR3 in amino acids: CSARDAASGITDTQYF. CDR3 DNA sequence: TGCAGTGCTAGAGATGCCGCTAGCGGGATAACAGATACGCAGTATTTT.

There are a few counts of this clonotype. Mismatch with germline at one junction end may stem from a read error. This chain joins TRBV29-1 and TRBJ1-2; a weak D match, TRBD1 (6 bases). CDR1 is SQVTM and CDR2 is ANQGSEA in the germline V gene. The CDR3 runs 13 residues. CDR3 sequence: CSVAPRGNYGYTF. The CDR3, as DNA: TGCAGTGTTGCACCAAGGGGGAACTATGGCTACACCTTC.